Each of the 32 T cell receptor beta chains below was sequenced from the same sample in a study of blood T cell repertoires in COVID-19. Here immunoSEQ multiplex PCR was the method, and the copy in TCRdb shows in-frame clones only, minus some. The sample carries around 20,000 clones, roughly 81% recorded once. What was sequenced was peripheral blood. All receptors come from a human donor with active COVID-19. The donor label of this sample is uncertain.

CDR3 in DNA: TGTGCCAGCAGCTTAGTGCCCCTAAATCAGCCCCAGCATTTT. Its protein is CASSLVPLNQPQHF. This sequence joins TRBV7-2 and TRBJ1-5; D not resolved. Trimming shortened V by 1 base and J by 4 bases, and 8 bases separated the two germline ends. The CDR3 sequence is 14 residues long. Germline values: CDR1 SGHTA, CDR2 FQGNSA.

The J gene is TRBJ2-7, the V gene TRBV28; TRBD1 matches 8 bases. The CDR3 is 14 residues long. Germline CDR1 is MDHEN and CDR2 is SYDVKM. Germline trimming cut 6 bases from V and 1 base from J; bases unmatched to any gene: 5. For the CDR3, the DNA is TGTGCCAGCAGGAGAGACAGGGGTTCCTACGAGCAGTACTTC. It specifies CASRRDRGSYEQYF.

The V and J genes are TRBV10-3 and TRBJ2-1, with D tentatively TRBD2 (6 bases). The ends were cut back, 0 bases at V and 7 bases at J, with 19 bases in the middle. Germline V CDR1 and CDR2: ENHRY, SYGVKD. This CDR3 region has 17 residues. The CDR3 nucleotides read TGTGCCATCAGTGAGTCGGGGCAAGGAGGGCAGAAAAATGAGCAGTTCTTC. This translates into CAISESGQGGQKNEQFF.

The chain carries TRBV5-4 and TRBJ1-4; 9 nucleotides match TRBD1. Germline loops: CDR1 SGHNT, CDR2 YYREEE (reference sequence). The CDR3 contains 15 residues. V gave up 3 bases and J gave up 7 bases; unmatched junction bases: 7. CDR3 region: CASSSAGQGSEKLFF. In DNA form, the CDR3 reads TGTGCCAGCAGCTCCGCGGGACAGGGTAGTGAAAAACTGTTTTTT.

This clone was seen just once. The genes are TRBV11-2 and TRBJ1-4, with 9 positions matching TRBD1. Trimming took 5 bases from V and 8 from J; bases not matched to a gene: 12. The CDR3 spans 16 residues. From germline, CDR1 is SGHAT and CDR2 FQNNGV. The CDR3 nucleotides read TGTGCCAGCAGCCACGAGACAGGGGGAATAATCGAAAAACTGTTTTTT. Translation: CASSHETGGIIEKLFF.

This clone has just a few counts. The chain has TRBV6-5 and TRBJ1-5; D is unclear. The V gene lost 0 bases and the J gene lost 6 bases, with 6 bases spanning the gap. CDR1 is MNHEY, CDR2 SVGAGI, per germline. This CDR3 has 13 residues. CDR3 loop: CASSYSNLQPQHF. CDR3 coding DNA: TGTGCCAGCAGTTACTCTAATCTTCAGCCCCAGCATTTT.

This chain uses TRBV6-6 with TRBJ2-1; 10 nucleotides align to TRBD2. Trimming cost V 5 bases and J 8 bases; bases outside gene matches: 6. The CDR3 contains 14 residues. Germline CDR1 reads MNHNY; CDR2 reads SVGAGI (reference sequence). The CDR3 nucleotides are TGTGCCAGCAGTGCGGGACTAGCGTACTATGAGCAGTTCTTC. Amino acids: CASSAGLAYYEQFF.

The chain joins TRBV9 to TRBJ1-2; TRBD1 aligns across 12 bases. The CDR3 is 16 amino acids. Losses at the gene ends were 0 bases for V and 8 bases for J; bases not matched to a gene: 8. From germline, CDR1 is SGDLS and CDR2 YYNGEE. The CDR3 is CASSVASGQGAVGYTF. CDR3 nucleotide sequence: TGTGCCAGCAGCGTAGCTTCGGGACAGGGGGCGGTAGGCTACACCTTC.

The CDR3 nucleotides read TGTGCCAGCAGCCCCAGGACTAGCGGGAAGGTGTCCGGGGCCAACGTCCTGACTTTC. It specifies CASSPRTSGKVSGANVLTF. V usage is TRBV7-2 and J usage is TRBJ2-6; 12 nucleotides align to TRBD2. This CDR3 spans 19 amino acids. Germline V CDR1 and CDR2: SGHTA, FQGNSA. The ends lost 5 bases at V and 4 bases at J; junction bases unmatched: 12. The full variable domain, its missing parts supplied by reference TRBV7-2 and TRBJ2-6, is GAGVSQSPSNKVTEKGKDVELRCDPISGHTALYWYRQSLGQGLEFLIYFQGNSAPDKSGLPSDRFSAERTGGSVSTLTIQRTQQEDSAVYLCASSPRTSGKVSGANVLTFGAGSRLTVL.

The V call is TRBV20-1, the J call TRBJ2-1; D gene ambiguous. The CDR3 sequence is 11 residues long. Germline CDR1 reads DFQATT; CDR2 reads SNEGSKA (reference sequence). Trimming stripped 1 base from V and 12 bases from J, with 10 bases between. The CDR3 reads CSARAGTGQFF. In nucleotides, the CDR3 is TGCAGTGCTAGAGCGGGTACCGGGCAGTTCTTC.

In DNA, the CDR3 is TGTGCCAGTGGGCCTGCAGGGGCTATAGAAGCTTATGGCTACACCTTC. This translates into CASGPAGAIEAYGYTF. The chain recombines TRBV19 with TRBJ1-2; perhaps TRBD1 as D (6 bases). The CDR3 is 16 amino acids. Germline lookup yields CDR1 LNHDA and CDR2 SQIVND (reference sequence). Trimming took off 8 bases at V and 5 bases at J, with 24 bases between the two ends.

The gene calls are TRBV27 and TRBJ2-7; D remains ambiguous. V shed 5 bases and J shed 4 bases, with 12 bases lying between them. Germline CDR1 reads MNHEY; CDR2 reads SMNVEV (reference sequence). This CDR3 has 13 amino acids. The CDR3 nucleotides are TGTGCCAGCAGTCTCGAGACTGGATACGAGCAGTACTTC. It encodes CASSLETGYEQYF.

The chain joins TRBV28 to TRBJ1-2, with D perhaps matching TRBD1 (6 bases). Germline V lookup: CDR1 MDHEN, CDR2 SYDVKM. The CDR3 covers 15 residues. Trimming stripped 2 bases from V and 8 bases from J, with 18 bases between. The CDR3 spells CASSLLPTGPGGYTF. Written as DNA, the CDR3 is TGTGCCAGCAGTTTACTGCCCACAGGGCCGGGGGGCTACACCTTC.

This clone has just one count. The chain has TRBV10-2 and TRBJ1-6; TRBD1 matches at 7 bases. Germline V gene lookup returns CDR1 WSHSY and CDR2 SAAADI. This CDR3 spans 13 amino acids. V lost 6 bases, J lost 5 bases, and 1 base stayed unmatched. CDR3 region: CASSRGDNSPLHF. In DNA, the CDR3 is TGCGCCAGCAGCAGGGGGGATAATTCACCCCTCCACTTT.

This clone was picked up one time. The chain couples TRBV18 to TRBJ1-3; D ambiguous. The V gene lost 0 bases and the J gene lost 3 bases, with 12 bases spanning the gap. The CDR3 contains 16 residues. Germline CDR1 KGHSH, CDR2 LQKENI. CDR3 sequence reads: CASSPPGGYLGNTIYF. The CDR3 DNA sequence: TGTGCCAGCTCACCACCCGGCGGGTACCTTGGAAACACCATATATTTT. Filled out from reference TRBV18 and TRBJ1-3, the complete variable domain reads NAGVMQNPRHLVRRRGQEARLRCSPMKGHSHVYWYRQLPEEGLKFMVYLQKENIIDESGMPKERFSAEFPKEGPSILRIQQVVRGDSAAYFCASSPPGGYLGNTIYFGEGSWLTVV.

The V and J genes are TRBV19 and TRBJ2-5; TRBD2 agrees at 9 bases. The CDR3 covers 15 residues. Germline CDR1 and CDR2: LNHDA and SQIVND (reference sequence). V dropped 4 bases and J dropped 9; count of bases not matched to a gene: 12. For the CDR3, the DNA is TGTGCCAGTAGTACATTACTAGCGGGCGTTTCGGCCCAGTACTTC. Translating gives CASSTLLAGVSAQYF.

The chain combines TRBV5-4 with TRBJ2-1; 8 bases agree with TRBD2. This CDR3 comprises 15 residues. Trimming at V came to 2 bases and at J to 9 bases, leaving 10 bases not matched to a gene. Germline assignment: CDR1 SGHNT and CDR2 YYREEE (reference sequence). The CDR3 protein is CASSFVLAEVAEQFF. The DNA of the CDR3 is TGTGCCAGCAGCTTCGTACTAGCGGAGGTTGCTGAGCAGTTCTTC.

The chain recombines TRBV19 with TRBJ2-3; D uncertain. Germline assignment: CDR1 LNHDA and CDR2 SQIVND (reference sequence). V was trimmed by 5 bases and J by 0 bases, leaving 9 bases between them. This CDR3 contains 14 residues. This CDR3 is CASSERSSTDTQYF. CDR3 nucleotides: TGTGCCAGTAGTGAGAGATCTAGCACAGATACGCAGTATTTT.

This clone turned up a few times. The chain has TRBV5-4 and TRBJ2-1; D possibly corresponds to TRBD1 (7 bases). The ends were cut back, 3 bases at V and 2 bases at J, with 12 bases in the middle. The CDR3 sequence is 15 residues long. Looked up from germline, CDR1 is SGHNT and CDR2 is YYREEE (reference sequence). The CDR3 loop is CASSSEGAAYNEQFF. The CDR3 DNA follows: TGTGCCAGCAGCTCGGAGGGGGCGGCCTACAATGAGCAGTTCTTC.

The genes are TRBV27 and TRBJ2-5, with 9 bases identical to TRBD1. Trimming at V came to 4 bases and at J to 5 bases, leaving 5 bases not matched to a gene. In germline, CDR1 is MNHEY, CDR2 SMNVEV (reference sequence). The CDR3 sequence is 14 residues long. The DNA of the CDR3 is TGTGCCAGCAGTTCAACAGGGGGCTGGGAGACCCAGTACTTC. This encodes CASSSTGGWETQYF.

The J gene is TRBJ1-5, the V gene TRBV27; a weak D match, TRBD1 (6 bases). CDR1 and CDR2 (germline): MNHEY, SMNVEV (reference sequence). V shed 1 base and J shed 4 bases, with 14 bases lying between them. The CDR3 has 16 amino acids. CDR3 nucleotides: TGTGCCAGCAGTTTATTATCGGGGGGCGCGAATCAGCCCCAGCATTTT. It specifies CASSLLSGGANQPQHF.

The chain couples TRBV19 to TRBJ1-5; 7 nucleotides align to TRBD1. V gave up 5 bases and J gave up 4 bases; unmatched junction bases: 8. This CDR3 region has 15 residues. CDR1 and CDR2 from the germline V gene are LNHDA and SQIVND (reference sequence). The DNA for the CDR3 is TGTGCCAGTAGTTCTTCTGGGACAGCAAATCAGCCCCAGCATTTT. Translation gives CASSSSGTANQPQHF.

The chain recombines TRBV12-5 with TRBJ1-2; possible D gene TRBD1, 5 bases. The germline V and J ends were trimmed by 0 bases and 5 bases, with 7 bases remaining between them. This CDR3 comprises 13 residues. Germline CDR1 and CDR2: LGHNT and FRNRAP. The CDR3 bases are TGTGCTAGTGGTTTGGTAGGGGAATATGGCTACACCTTC. The encoded protein is CASGLVGEYGYTF. The full variable domain, completed using reference TRBV12-5 and TRBJ1-2, is DARVTQTPRHKVTEMGQEVTMRCQPILGHNTVFWYRQTMMQGLELLAYFRNRAPLDDSGMPKDRFSAEMPDATLATLKIQPSEPRDSAVYFCASGLVGEYGYTFGSGTRLTVV.

The chain combines TRBV3-1 (or the pseudogene TRBV3-2) with TRBJ2-1; perhaps TRBD2 as D (5 bases). The V end lost 3 bases, the J end lost 10 bases, and 10 bases lay between the germline ends. This CDR3 has 12 amino acids. Germline lookup yields CDR1 LGHDT and CDR2 YNNKEL (reference sequence). The CDR3 sequence: CASSHGLTEQFF. For the CDR3, the DNA is TGTGCCAGCAGCCATGGACTCACCGAGCAGTTCTTC.

The chain links TRBV7-2 to TRBJ1-2, with D tentatively TRBD1 (6 bases). Per germline, CDR1 SGHTA and CDR2 FQGNSA. CDR3 length: 15 residues. V dropped 3 bases and J dropped 2 bases, with 13 bases sitting between them. In DNA, the CDR3 is TGTGCCAGCAGCTTCACAGGGACCCGGAACTATGGCTACACCTTC. Amino acids: CASSFTGTRNYGYTF.

V usage is TRBV7-8 and J usage is TRBJ1-5; 7 nucleotides line up with TRBD1. The CDR3 loop spans 15 amino acids. Germline trimming cut 4 bases from V and 5 bases from J; bases unmatched to any gene: 8. Germline V gene lookup returns CDR1 SGHVS and CDR2 FQNEAQ. CDR3 in amino acids: CASSSQGWFDQPQHF. The CDR3 nucleotides read TGTGCCAGCAGCTCACAGGGGTGGTTTGATCAGCCCCAGCATTTT.

The chain has TRBV30 and TRBJ1-1; D is unresolved. V shed 2 bases and J shed 0 bases, with 16 bases lying between them. The germline V gene encodes CDR1 GTSNPN and CDR2 SVGIG (reference sequence). This CDR3 has 16 amino acids. The CDR3 here is CAWSTLEDILNTEAFF. DNA for the CDR3: TGTGCCTGGAGTACTCTTGAGGATATCCTGAACACTGAAGCTTTCTTT. Full variable domain (remainder filled in from reference TRBV30 and TRBJ1-1): SQTIHQWPATLVQPVGSPLSLECTVEGTSNPNLYWYRQAAGRGLQLLFYSVGIGQISSEVPQNLSASRPQDRQFILSSKKLLLSDSGFYLCAWSTLEDILNTEAFFGQGTRLTVV.

The chain is built from TRBV10-1 and TRBJ2-1; 11 nucleotides line up with TRBD2. This CDR3 has 14 residues. The ends lost 3 bases at V and 10 bases at J; junction bases unmatched: 5. Germline V CDR1 and CDR2: WNHNN, SYGVQD (reference sequence). CDR3 protein: CASSELAGGDEQFF. CDR3 DNA: TGCGCCAGCAGTGAATTAGCGGGAGGGGACGAGCAGTTCTTC.

This chain uses TRBV19 with TRBJ2-3, with 7 nucleotides matching TRBD1. The CDR3 length is 15 residues. J was trimmed by 2 bases and V by 5 bases; bases with no gene match: 7. Looked up from germline, CDR1 is LNHDA and CDR2 is SQIVND (reference sequence). CDR3 in DNA: TGTGCCAGTAGTCCGAGGACAGGACCCACAGATACGCAGTATTTT. It codes for CASSPRTGPTDTQYF.

In this sample, this clone turned up a few times. The chain has TRBV5-4 and TRBJ1-5; no reliable D call. V was cut by 3 bases and J by 1 base, with 14 bases left in between. The CDR3 has 16 amino acids. CDR1 and CDR2 from the germline V gene are SGHNT and YYREEE (reference sequence). Written as DNA, the CDR3 is TGTGCCAGCAGCTATGGTGGCAGTTCCAGCAATCAGCCCCAGCATTTT. Translating gives CASSYGGSSSNQPQHF.

The genes are TRBV7-8 and TRBJ1-2, with D hard to call. Between the trimmed V and J ends, which lost 1 base and 5 bases, there was a span of 8 bases. CDR1 and CDR2 from the germline V gene are SGHVS and FQNEAQ. The CDR3 consists of 13 residues. The CDR3 DNA reads as TGTGCCAGCAGCTTAGGACTGCATTATGGCTACACCTTC. It is translated as CASSLGLHYGYTF.

Concerning this clone: The germline gene is not matched at one end of the junction; a read error may be the cause. The chain has TRBV12-3 or TRBV12-4 and TRBJ1-1, with D possibly TRBD1 on 6 matching bases. This CDR3 region has 12 residues. The CDR3 region has the DNA TGTGCCAGCAGTTTGGGGGTGAGACAGGAGCACTTT. Its translation: CASSLGVRQEHF.